These 31 T cell receptor beta chains share one sample of origin, sequenced in a study of T cells after yellow fever vaccination. Using its own MiXCR run on the 5' RACE reads, TCRdb lists one record per CDR3 protein. This sample has 450,000 to 550,000 distinct CDR3 sequences; 15% to 20% occur once, and the top ten carry about 13%. Sequenced here: PBMCs, sampled 15 days after the yellow fever booster vaccination. These receptors originate from a man aged 25 to 40 who received the YFV17D yellow fever vaccine.

The V and J genes are TRBV5-1 and TRBJ2-7; a possible D gene is TRBD1 (6 bases). CDR1 is SGHRS and CDR2 is YFSETQ in the germline V gene. This CDR3 contains 15 residues. The V gene lost 7 bases and the J gene lost 2 bases, with 19 bases spanning the gap. The CDR3 is CASEKGDIGPYEQYF. The DNA for the CDR3 is TGCGCCAGCGAAAAGGGGGACATTGGTCCCTACGAGCAGTACTTC.

Only a few counts were recorded for this clonotype. CDR3 DNA sequence: TGCGCCAGCAGCTTGACACCCCCGGGACAACGGAAAGAGACCCAGTACTTC. Translation: CASSLTPPGQRKETQYF. The rearrangement links TRBV5-1 to TRBJ2-5; D is perhaps TRBD1 (6 bases). Per the germline V gene, CDR1 is SGHRS and CDR2 is YFSETQ. Between the trimmed V and J ends, which lost 1 base and 3 bases, there was a span of 19 bases. This CDR3 contains 17 residues.

This clonotype was picked up many times. J is TRBJ2-5 and V is TRBV7-8; D possibly matches TRBD1 or TRBD2 (5 bases each). Trimming stripped 7 bases from V and 9 bases from J, with 12 bases between. The CDR3 totals 11 residues. CDR1 SGHVS and CDR2 FQNEAQ come from the germline V gene. CDR3: CASTPGASQYF. In DNA form, the CDR3 reads TGTGCCAGCACCCCCGGGGCATCCCAGTACTTC.

This clonotype was detected only a few times. This sequence joins TRBV25-1 and TRBJ2-2; D may be TRBD1 (5 bases). The CDR3 has 13 residues. V lost 8 bases and J lost 6, with 13 bases in between. Germline V gene sequence: CDR1 MGHDK, CDR2 SYGVNS. The DNA of the CDR3 is TGTGCCAGCCGTTCAGGGTACGCCGGGGAGCTGTTTTTT. Protein sequence: CASRSGYAGELFF. The entire variable domain, with the rest obtained from reference TRBV25-1 and TRBJ2-2, is as follows: EADIYQTPRYLVIGTGKKITLECSQTMGHDKMYWYQQDPGMELHLIHYSYGVNSTEKGDLSSESTVSRIRTEHFPLTLESARPSHTSQYLCASRSGYAGELFFGEGSRLTVL.

The chain has TRBV27 and TRBJ2-1; TRBD1 matches 8 bases. CDR1 is MNHEY, CDR2 SMNVEV, per germline (reference sequence). With 3 bases clipped from V and 15 bases from J, the junction kept 7 bases outside the gene matches. The CDR3 is made up of 12 amino acids. Written as DNA, the CDR3 is TGTGCCAGCAGTTTCGGACAGGGCCCTCTGTTCTTC. Translated, it gives CASSFGQGPLFF.

This clonotype was detected only a few times. The genes are TRBV4-3 and TRBJ2-1, with unresolved D. The CDR3 spans 15 residues. Germline CDR1 and CDR2: LGHNA and YSLEER. V lost 4 bases, J lost 0 bases, and 10 bases lay in between. The CDR3 bases are TGCGCCAGCAGCCGTGCCCGTCCCTCCTACAATGAGCAGTTCTTC. Protein product: CASSRARPSYNEQFF.

This clonotype was seen a handful of times. The V and J genes are TRBV5-6 and TRBJ1-1; D is possibly TRBD1 (5 bases). The germline V gene has CDR1 SGHDT and CDR2 YYEEEE. The length of the CDR3 is 15 residues. The ends were cut back, 0 bases at V and 3 bases at J, with 12 bases in the middle. The CDR3 loop is CASSLVGDYDTEAFF. The CDR3 DNA reads as TGTGCCAGCAGCTTGGTGGGGGACTACGACACTGAAGCTTTCTTT.

The chain employs TRBV18 and TRBJ2-6; D uncertain. V shed 8 bases and J shed 0 bases, with 8 bases lying between them. Germline V gene sequence: CDR1 KGHSH, CDR2 LQKENI. The CDR3 is made up of 14 amino acids. As DNA, the CDR3 is TGTGCCAGCCCCCAAGGCTCTGGGGCCAACGTCCTGACTTTC. Translation: CASPQGSGANVLTF.

The chain joins TRBV20-1 to TRBJ2-1; 10 nucleotides agree with TRBD2. This CDR3 is 14 amino acids long. The germline V gene has CDR1 DFQATT and CDR2 SNEGSKA (reference sequence). With V trimmed by 6 bases and J by 0 bases, 2 bases remained unmatched. The CDR3 loop reads CSAIAGGSYNEQFF. CDR3 nucleotides: TGCAGTGCAATAGCGGGAGGCTCCTACAATGAGCAGTTCTTC.

The V call is TRBV20-1, the J call TRBJ2-5; 9 bases are a match to TRBD2. The CDR3 totals 16 residues. Germline assignment: CDR1 DFQATT and CDR2 SNEGSKA (reference sequence). J gave up 5 bases and V 2 bases, and 12 bases lay outside the gene matches. In DNA, the CDR3 is TGCAGTGCTAGAAGTTGGGCTAGCGGGACATCTGAGACCCAGTACTTC. Amino acids: CSARSWASGTSETQYF.

This clonotype was recorded a few times. The V and J genes are TRBV6-1 and TRBJ2-2; 8 bases align to TRBD2. This CDR3 region has 14 residues. V shed 7 bases and J 7 bases; nucleotides not matched to a gene: 8. Per the germline V gene, CDR1 is MNHNS and CDR2 is SASEGT. The chain's CDR3 is CASIIEAGGGELFF. In nucleotides, the CDR3 is TGTGCCAGCATCATTGAGGCGGGAGGCGGGGAGCTGTTTTTT.

The V gene is TRBV20-1, the J gene TRBJ2-1, with D maybe TRBD2 (5 bases). The CDR3 consists of 14 residues. Germline-derived CDR1 and CDR2 are DFQATT and SNEGSKA (reference sequence). V was clipped by 1 base and J by 7 bases, with 14 bases between them. CDR3 region: CSARGLESGNEQFF. CDR3 DNA: TGCAGTGCTAGAGGTTTAGAATCGGGGAATGAGCAGTTCTTC.

Only a few counts were recorded for this clonotype. This chain joins TRBV30 and TRBJ1-6; D not resolved. Germline assignment: CDR1 GTSNPN and CDR2 SVGIG (reference sequence). The CDR3 totals 12 residues. V was trimmed by 3 bases and J by 5 bases, leaving 5 bases between them. CDR3 sequence (DNA): TGTGCCTGGAGGAGGAATAATTCACCCCTCCACTTT. The encoded protein is CAWRRNNSPLHF.

CDR3 loop: CASSQAFF. DNA of the CDR3: TGTGCCAGCAGCCAAGCTTTCTTT. The genes are TRBV7-9 and TRBJ1-1, with no clear D. CDR3 length: 8 residues. Germline CDR1 SEHNR, CDR2 FQNEAQ (reference sequence). The V end lost 5 bases, the J end lost 9 bases, and 1 base lay between the germline ends.

In its sample, this clonotype was seen a few times. V gene TRBV27 combines with J gene TRBJ2-7, with unresolved D. In germline, CDR1 is MNHEY, CDR2 SMNVEV (reference sequence). This CDR3 has 13 amino acids. V was trimmed by 5 bases and J by 2 bases, leaving 10 bases between them. Written as DNA, the CDR3 is TGTGCCAGCAGTGTCGACCCTGCCTACGAGCAGTACTTC. It is translated as CASSVDPAYEQYF.

This clonotype appeared many times. The chain employs TRBV12-3 or TRBV12-4 and TRBJ2-2; TRBD1 matches at 10 bases. This CDR3 comprises 12 residues. After removal of 6 bases from V and 13 bases from J, the junction contained 5 bases not matched to a gene. The CDR3 sequence is CASSFDRGLLFF. The CDR3 DNA follows: TGTGCCAGCAGCTTCGACAGGGGGCTGCTGTTTTTT.

The V call is TRBV7-2, the J call TRBJ1-3; D is ambiguous. V lost 1 base to trimming and J lost 0 bases, with 10 bases between them. The germline gives CDR1 SGHTA, CDR2 FQGNSA. The CDR3 totals 16 residues. The CDR3 nucleotides read TGTGCCAGCAGCTTAGTGGCCAGAAGCTCTGGAAACACCATATATTTT. Its protein product is CASSLVARSSGNTIYF.

The chain has TRBV20-1 and TRBJ2-3; 11 positions agree with TRBD2. The CDR3 has 11 amino acids. V shed 6 bases, J shed 8 bases, and the junction held 1 base outside the gene matches. The germline gives CDR1 DFQATT, CDR2 SNEGSKA (reference sequence). CDR3 region: CSAGTSGTQYF. The CDR3, as DNA: TGCAGTGCCGGGACTAGCGGTACGCAGTATTTT.

The chain combines TRBV5-4 with TRBJ2-3; no clear D. Trimming took off 0 bases at V and 2 bases at J, with 7 bases between the two ends. There are 14 residues in the CDR3. Germline loops: CDR1 SGHNT, CDR2 YYREEE (reference sequence). The DNA of the CDR3 is TGTGCCAGCAGCTTGGATGGTGACACAGATACGCAGTATTTT. Translated, it gives CASSLDGDTDTQYF.

This clonotype showed up just a few times. The chain carries TRBV6-2 or TRBV6-3 and TRBJ2-1; 8 bases fit TRBD1. With 1 base clipped from V and 1 base from J, the junction kept 3 bases outside the gene matches. Germline V gene lookup returns CDR1 MNHEY and CDR2 SVGEGT. The CDR3 sequence is 16 residues long. The CDR3 DNA is TGTGCCAGCAGTTACTTGGGACAGGCGTCCTACAATGAGCAGTTCTTC. Its protein product is CASSYLGQASYNEQFF.

This clonotype has a handful of counts. The chain combines TRBV27 with TRBJ2-1; D gene unclear. The CDR3 length is 15 residues. Germline-derived CDR1 and CDR2 are MNHEY and SMNVEV (reference sequence). V was shortened by 1 base and J by 7 bases, with 14 bases between the two germline ends. CDR3 loop: CASSLYLPTANEQFF. For the CDR3, the DNA is TGTGCCAGCAGTTTATACCTCCCCACGGCGAATGAGCAGTTCTTC.

This clonotype has a handful of counts. V usage is TRBV29-1 and J usage is TRBJ2-1, with 7 bases aligning to TRBD2. The CDR3 covers 15 residues. The trim removed 7 bases at V and 3 bases at J, leaving 12 bases unmatched. Germline V gene lookup returns CDR1 SQVTM and CDR2 ANQGSEA. The CDR3 protein is CSGNDQAGLYNEQFF. The DNA for the CDR3 is TGCAGCGGCAACGACCAAGCGGGGCTCTACAATGAGCAGTTCTTC.

This chain connects TRBV19 to TRBJ2-7, with 7 bases matching TRBD1. Germline assignment: CDR1 LNHDA and CDR2 SQIVND (reference sequence). The CDR3 is made up of 15 amino acids. The V segment lost 1 base and the J segment 2 bases; nucleotides outside the gene matches: 5. The CDR3 DNA reads TGTGCCAGTAGTATAGGGGCCGGGACAGCCTACGAGCAGTACTTC. Translation: CASSIGAGTAYEQYF.

The CDR3 spells CATSPVGFNEQFF. The CDR3 coding sequence is TGTGCCACCAGCCCCGTAGGGTTCAATGAGCAGTTCTTC. The chain has TRBV24-1 and TRBJ2-1; D unresolved. V gave up 7 bases and J gave up 6 bases, with 12 bases separating them. The germline V gene has CDR1 KGHDR and CDR2 SFDVKD. CDR3 length: 13 amino acids.

The table lists this clonotype with many counts. This chain links TRBV7-2 with TRBJ2-3; D gene uncertain. The CDR3 has 12 residues. V was cut by 8 bases and J by 3 bases, with 9 bases left in between. Germline CDR1 is SGHTA and CDR2 is FQGNSA. DNA for the CDR3: TGTGCCAGCTCTCTCAGGACAGATACGCAGTATTTT. This gives the protein CASSLRTDTQYF.

This clonotype has just a few counts. The chain combines TRBV21-1 with TRBJ2-7; the table's D call, TRBD1, was not checked against the DNA. TRBV21-1 is listed as a pseudogene. The CDR3 extends over 15 amino acids. CDR3 bases: TGTGCCAGCAGCAAAGTGTGGACAGGGAAGCACGAGCAGTACTTC. Amino acids: CASSKVWTGKHEQYF.

The chain recombines TRBV15 with TRBJ1-4, with 10 positions matching TRBD1. Trimming removed 5 bases from V and 5 bases from J; junction bases left unmatched: 8. CDR3 length: 16 residues. CDR1 and CDR2 (germline): LNHNV, YYDKDF (reference sequence). CDR3 DNA sequence: TGTGCCACCAGCCGCACCCCGGGACAGGGGAATGAAAAACTGTTTTTT. Its translation is CATSRTPGQGNEKLFF.

Concerning this clonotype: Relative to the germline gene, one junction end is altered; a read error may explain this. The chain carries TRBV6-1 and TRBJ2-1, with TRBD1 matching 8 bases. From germline, CDR1 is MNHNS and CDR2 SASEGT. The CDR3 spans 15 residues. The CDR3 bases are TGTGCCAGCAGTCCCAACACTCCCGACAGGGGTAATACGCTCTTC. Encoded protein: CASSPNTPDRGNTLF.

CDR3 coding DNA: TGCAGTACAGGGTTGTCTTCAGATACGCAGTATTTT. Amino acid sequence: CSTGLSSDTQYF. This rearrangement joins TRBV20-1 to TRBJ2-3, with D tentatively TRBD1 (6 bases). CDR1 DFQATT and CDR2 SNEGSKA come from the germline V gene (reference sequence). The V and J ends lost 8 bases and 4 bases respectively, with 13 bases between them. The CDR3 length is 12 residues.

This sequence joins TRBV7-2 and TRBJ2-5; D is undetermined. The length of the CDR3 is 14 residues. Germline V gene data show CDR1 as SGHTA and CDR2 as FQGNSA. V lost 2 bases and J lost 5, with 12 bases in between. CDR3 sequence: CASSLLELVETQYF. CDR3 coding DNA: TGTGCCAGCAGCTTACTAGAGTTGGTGGAGACCCAGTACTTC.

This clonotype has just a few counts. The J gene is TRBJ2-7, the V gene TRBV29-1; no reliable D call. V was clipped by 4 bases and J by 0 bases, with 7 bases between them. This CDR3 contains 12 residues. In germline, CDR1 is SQVTM, CDR2 ANQGSEA. CDR3 sequence (DNA): TGCAGCGTTGTGGGTTACTCCTACGAGCAGTACTTC. Encoded protein: CSVVGYSYEQYF.